These 23 T cell receptor beta chains came from one sample sequenced in a study of monozygotic twins with inflammatory bowel disease. TCRdb reanalyzed the 5' RACE reads and collapses them to one entry per CDR3 protein, without DNA. Reported are roughly 150,000 distinct CDR3 sequences; the ten largest clones contain about 2.7%. Sequenced material: blood. Receptors were obtained from a human donor with ulcerative colitis or Crohn's disease, or a healthy co-twin of an affected twin (not recorded which).

The chain has TRBV4-1 and TRBJ1-2; lacking DNA, the TRBD1 call made by TCRdb goes unchecked. CDR3 size: 15 residues. Germline-derived CDR1 and CDR2 are MGHRA and YSYEKL. The CDR3 loop is CASSQEGGTGVGYTF.

This chain uses TRBV20-1 with TRBJ2-2; TCRdb outputs TRBD2, but without DNA this stays unchecked. Germline lookup yields CDR1 DFQATT and CDR2 SNEGSKA (reference sequence). The CDR3 runs 18 residues. The chain's CDR3 is CSARVPGLAGGGTGELFF.

CDR3 in amino acids: CASSITTGYEQYF. The chain uses TRBV19 and TRBJ2-7. The CDR3 has 13 amino acids. Germline lookup yields CDR1 LNHDA and CDR2 SQIVND (reference sequence).

V is TRBV12-5 and J is TRBJ2-1; the TCRdb D gene call, TRBD1, has no DNA to confirm it. The CDR3 has 14 residues. Germline CDR1 is LGHNT and CDR2 is FRNRAP. CDR3 in amino acids: CASGVLGANNEQFF.

The CDR3 is CAWSVGQVLGEQYF. The chain recombines TRBV30 with TRBJ2-7; TCRdb indicates TRBD1, and absent DNA this call remains unverified. The CDR3 totals 14 residues. CDR1 is GTSNPN, CDR2 SVGIG, per germline (reference sequence).

The CDR3 protein is CASSLMGVGNQPQHF. The V and J genes are TRBV5-1 and TRBJ1-5; the D gene TCRdb calls, TRBD1, cannot be checked with no DNA. The germline CDR1 and CDR2 sequences are SGHRS and YFSETQ. The CDR3 is made up of 15 amino acids. Full variable domain (remainder filled in from reference TRBV5-1 and TRBJ1-5): KAGVTQTPRYLIKTRGQQVTLSCSPISGHRSVSWYQQTPGQGLQFLFEYFSETQRNKGNFPGRFSGRQFSNSRSEMNVSTLELGDSALYLCASSLMGVGNQPQHFGDGTRLSIL.

This chain joins TRBV5-4 and TRBJ2-7; TCRdb selects TRBD2, and the lack of DNA leaves this call unchecked. The CDR3 sequence is 15 residues long. Germline CDR1 and CDR2: SGHNT and YYREEE (reference sequence). The CDR3 protein is CASSEGGTALYEQYF.

The chain uses TRBV20-1 and TRBJ2-4. The CDR3 is made up of 14 amino acids. Germline V lookup: CDR1 DFQATT, CDR2 SNEGSKA (reference sequence). CDR3: CSASEDVAKNIQYF.

J is TRBJ2-7 and V is TRBV29-1; TCRdb outputs TRBD2, but without DNA this stays unchecked. This CDR3 comprises 14 residues. The V gene's germline CDR1 is SQVTM and CDR2 ANQGSEA. CDR3 loop: CSVAGTTGTYEQYF.

This chain links TRBV4-3 with TRBJ2-7; TCRdb calls TRBD2, which cannot be checked without DNA. Germline V CDR1 and CDR2: LGHNA, YSLEER. CDR3 length: 12 residues. The CDR3 is CASSRANCEQYF.

V gene TRBV4-3 combines with J gene TRBJ2-1. The germline gives CDR1 LGHNA, CDR2 YSLEER. The CDR3 loop spans 13 amino acids. The CDR3 spells CASSHLSANEQFF.

This chain uses TRBV5-1 with TRBJ1-2; the TCRdb call, TRBD1, lacks DNA for checking. Germline lookup yields CDR1 SGHRS and CDR2 YFSETQ. The CDR3 loop spans 13 amino acids. The CDR3 here is CASSPMDSYGYTF.

J is TRBJ1-2 and V is TRBV3-1; there is no DNA to check the TCRdb D call of TRBD1. Per the germline V gene, CDR1 is LGHDT and CDR2 is YNNKEL (reference sequence). The CDR3 spans 14 residues. CDR3 in amino acids: CASSHEGPGTGYTF.

The chain has TRBV5-1 and TRBJ2-6. The germline gives CDR1 SGHRS, CDR2 YFSETQ. The CDR3 totals 15 residues. CDR3 protein: CASSLSFSGANVLTF.

The chain links TRBV6-1 to TRBJ2-1; TCRdb gives TRBD2 as the D gene, but with no DNA this cannot be confirmed. Germline V gene sequence: CDR1 MNHNS, CDR2 SASEGT. This CDR3 contains 15 residues. CDR3 sequence reads: CASSEVPSSGNEQFF.

The chain's CDR3 is CASSQEARGGEQYF. The J gene is TRBJ2-7, the V gene TRBV4-2; TCRdb picks TRBD1, but there is no DNA to check that call. Germline V lookup: CDR1 LGHNA, CDR2 YNFKEQ. The CDR3 runs to 14 residues.

V usage is TRBV4-2 and J usage is TRBJ2-2; TCRdb selects TRBD1, and the lack of DNA leaves this call unchecked. This CDR3 contains 14 residues. Looked up from germline, CDR1 is LGHNA and CDR2 is YNFKEQ. The CDR3 sequence is CASSLRRGPGELFF.

The chain employs TRBV18 and TRBJ2-2; TCRdb selects TRBD1, and the lack of DNA leaves this call unchecked. CDR1 KGHSH and CDR2 LQKENI come from the germline V gene. The CDR3 runs 16 residues. The CDR3 sequence is CASSPRIGPNTGELFF. The whole variable domain, remainder taken from reference TRBV18 and TRBJ2-2, is NAGVMQNPRHLVRRRGQEARLRCSPMKGHSHVYWYRQLPEEGLKFMVYLQKENIIDESGMPKERFSAEFPKEGPSILRIQQVVRGDSAAYFCASSPRIGPNTGELFFGEGSRLTVL.

The CDR3: CASSLYGDANTGELFF. The chain combines TRBV5-1 with TRBJ2-2. This CDR3 comprises 16 residues. Germline V gene lookup returns CDR1 SGHRS and CDR2 YFSETQ.

The chain carries TRBV29-1 and TRBJ2-5; as DNA is missing, the TRBD2 call by TCRdb cannot be tested. Germline assignment: CDR1 SQVTM and CDR2 ANQGSEA. The CDR3 runs 15 residues. CDR3 protein: CSAQAAGLTLETQYF.

This chain links TRBV27 with TRBJ2-7; the TCRdb call, TRBD1, lacks DNA for checking. The CDR3 length is 15 residues. Germline assignment: CDR1 MNHEY and CDR2 SMNVEV (reference sequence). CDR3 sequence reads: CASSPLSAVSYEQYF.

The genes are TRBV7-2 and TRBJ2-7; without DNA, the TCRdb call of TRBD1 cannot be checked. CDR3 length: 15 amino acids. Germline-derived CDR1 and CDR2 are SGHTA and FQGNSA. The CDR3 sequence: CASSFPGQGTYEQYF.

The J gene is TRBJ2-7, the V gene TRBV6-2 or TRBV6-3; TCRdb designates TRBD2, a call that cannot be tested without DNA. The germline V gene has CDR1 MNHEY and CDR2 SVGEGT. The CDR3 loop spans 14 amino acids. The CDR3 loop reads CASRGLAGPYEQYF.